These 21 T cell receptor beta chains were sequenced from one sample in a study of cytomegalovirus exposure and HLA in healthy donors (dated by TCRdb to 2016 to 2017). The library was produced with the immunoSEQ multiplex PCR assay. A mixture of 60 forward primers for TCR Vbeta segments and 13 reverse primers for TCR Jbeta segments was used in the multiplex PCR. In its TCRdb copy, this immuneACCESS table keeps in-frame sequences only and misses some clones. Where compared with another copy, unresolved V genes explain less than half of these, and the others have no known cause. The sample table lists around 100,000 clones, roughly 70% of them with a count of one. Around 9.3% of the sample rests with the top ten. Material: PBMCs. The origin of the receptors is a man over 45 in good health and CMV-seronegative.

The chain combines TRBV6-1 with TRBJ1-5; D gene ambiguous. CDR1 and CDR2 (germline): MNHNS, SASEGT. This CDR3 region has 13 residues. V lost 4 bases, J lost 7 bases, and 11 bases lay in between. The CDR3 region is CASSVEGNQPQHF. The CDR3 coding sequence is TGTGCCAGCAGTGTTGAGGGAAACCAGCCCCAGCATTTT.

The chain uses TRBV2 and TRBJ2-7, with no clear D. CDR3 length: 15 amino acids. V was clipped by 0 bases and J by 1 base, with 10 bases between them. The germline CDR1 and CDR2 sequences are SNHLY and FYNNEI. The CDR3 bases are TGTGCCAGCAGTGAAGCGCTTGTACTTTCCTACGAGCAGTACTTC. It yields the protein CASSEALVLSYEQYF.

The chain has TRBV2 and TRBJ1-6; D is undetermined. V gave up 6 bases and J gave up 9 bases, with 9 bases separating them. Germline-derived CDR1 and CDR2 are SNHLY and FYNNEI. CDR3 length equals 12 residues. CDR3 residues: CASSPSGSPLHF. The CDR3 nucleotides read TGTGCCAGCAGCCCCAGCGGTTCACCCCTCCACTTT.

The rearrangement uses TRBV4-1 and TRBJ1-1; D not certain. Germline loops: CDR1 MGHRA, CDR2 YSYEKL. This CDR3 has 14 amino acids. V was shortened by 3 bases and J by 8 bases, with 16 bases between the two germline ends. The CDR3 region is CASSQGPKAGEAFF. The CDR3 bases are TGCGCCAGCAGCCAGGGCCCTAAAGCGGGCGAAGCTTTCTTT.

This chain joins TRBV27 and TRBJ2-5, with D possibly TRBD2 on 7 matching bases. The assigned J gene may be wrong: the sequence end matches TRBJ2-7 better. In germline, CDR1 is MNHEY, CDR2 SMNVEV (reference sequence). The CDR3 extends over 14 amino acids. The CDR3 is CASRGAGTNREQYF. In nucleotides, the CDR3 is TGTGCCAGCAGGGGGGCAGGGACTAATCGCGAGCAGTACTTC.

The chain joins TRBV13 to TRBJ2-7, with 9 bases identical to TRBD1. The CDR3 runs to 15 residues. The V segment lost 5 bases and the J segment 5 bases; nucleotides outside the gene matches: 10. CDR1 is PRHDT, CDR2 FYEKMQ, per germline (reference sequence). This CDR3 reads CASSIRQGVGDEQYF. The CDR3 coding sequence is TGTGCCAGCAGCATTCGACAGGGGGTAGGGGACGAGCAGTACTTC.

The sample holds a few counts of this clone. The chain links TRBV15 to TRBJ2-5; 11 nucleotides line up with TRBD2. CDR1 and CDR2 from the germline V gene are LNHNV and YYDKDF (reference sequence). CDR3 length: 13 residues. The J segment lost 4 bases and the V segment lost 6 bases, leaving 1 base of the junction unmatched. The CDR3 reads CATRLAGVETQYF. In DNA form, the CDR3 reads TGTGCCACCAGACTAGCGGGAGTAGAGACCCAGTACTTC.

This chain links TRBV5-1 with TRBJ2-7; D perhaps matches TRBD1 (5 bases). V lost 4 bases, J lost 1 base, and 15 bases lay in between. Germline V gene data show CDR1 as SGHRS and CDR2 as YFSETQ. The CDR3 covers 15 residues. CDR3 residues: CASSPQGSASYEQYF. DNA for the CDR3: TGCGCCAGCAGCCCCCAGGGTTCCGCGTCCTACGAGCAGTACTTC.

This clone occurred once. The chain combines TRBV29-1 with TRBJ2-7; 8 positions match TRBD1. V trimming: 4 bases; J trimming: 3 bases; junction bases outside the gene matches: 2. The CDR3 covers 12 residues. Germline-derived CDR1 and CDR2 are SQVTM and ANQGSEA. CDR3 coding DNA: TGCAGCGTTGGACAGGGGATCTACGAGCAGTACTTC. Translated: CSVGQGIYEQYF.

The chain carries TRBV27 and TRBJ1-4; D gene ambiguous. Germline V CDR1 and CDR2: MNHEY, SMNVEV (reference sequence). Trimming removed 3 bases at V and 4 bases at J, with 6 bases between. The CDR3 is 13 residues long. The CDR3, as DNA: TGTGCCAGCAGTTTCCACAGTAATGAAAAACTGTTTTTT. Protein sequence: CASSFHSNEKLFF.

CDR3 in DNA: TGTGCCAGCAGCCAAGATCTTATCGTGGATACGCAGTATTTT. This sequence encodes CASSQDLIVDTQYF. J is TRBJ2-3 and V is TRBV14; D not certain. The CDR3 runs to 14 residues. The V end was cut by 0 bases, the J end by 6 bases, with 10 bases between. Germline V CDR1 and CDR2: SGHDN, FVKESK.

The V call is TRBV7-9, the J call TRBJ1-1; D gene ambiguous. Between the trimmed V and J ends, which lost 7 bases and 1 base, there was a span of 7 bases. CDR1 and CDR2 from the germline V gene are SEHNR and FQNEAQ (reference sequence). The CDR3 is made up of 12 amino acids. The CDR3 is CASNSRNTEAFF. The DNA of the CDR3 is TGTGCCAGCAATTCCAGGAACACTGAAGCTTTCTTT.

The V gene is TRBV25-1, the J gene TRBJ1-4; 10 positions match TRBD1. After removal of 5 bases from V and 7 bases from J, the junction contained 7 bases not matched to a gene. The CDR3 sequence is 15 residues long. The V gene's germline CDR1 is MGHDK and CDR2 SYGVNS. CDR3 sequence (DNA): TGTGCCAGCAGTCCAAGACAGGGGGCGACTGAAAAACTGTTTTTT. Encoded protein: CASSPRQGATEKLFF. Filled out from reference TRBV25-1 and TRBJ1-4, the complete variable domain reads EADIYQTPRYLVIGTGKKITLECSQTMGHDKMYWYQQDPGMELHLIHYSYGVNSTEKGDLSSESTVSRIRTEHFPLTLESARPSHTSQYLCASSPRQGATEKLFFGSGTQLSVL.

The chain links TRBV18 to TRBJ1-1; D possibly corresponds to TRBD1 (6 bases). The CDR3 totals 14 residues. Germline lookup yields CDR1 KGHSH and CDR2 LQKENI. V lost 3 bases and J lost 4, with 12 bases in between. The CDR3 spells CASSPGGGSTEAFF. The CDR3 DNA sequence: TGTGCCAGCTCACCGGGAGGGGGGAGCACTGAAGCTTTCTTT.

The V call is TRBV28, the J call TRBJ1-5; D is possibly TRBD1 (6 bases). Germline assignment: CDR1 MDHEN and CDR2 SYDVKM. The CDR3 runs 14 residues. V was cut by 4 bases and J by 1 base, with 8 bases left in between. The CDR3 nucleotides are TGTGCCAGCAGTTCAGGGGAGAGCAATCAGCCCCAGCATTTT. Encoded protein: CASSSGESNQPQHF.

The chain joins TRBV23-1 to TRBJ1-6; D remains unclear. TRBV23-1 is noted as an ORF with a role that remains uncertain. This CDR3 has 16 residues. Trimming removed 8 bases from V and 5 bases from J, with 19 bases in between. For the CDR3, the DNA is TGCGCCAGCCCCCAGGTAGCGGGGTCGGATAATTCACCCCTCCACTTT. This gives the protein CASPQVAGSDNSPLHF.

The chain employs TRBV9 and TRBJ1-2; maybe TRBD1 (5 bases). The CDR3 has 16 residues. CDR1 is SGDLS and CDR2 is YYNGEE in the germline V gene. The V end was cut by 4 bases, the J end by 1 base, with 17 bases between. The CDR3: CASSRRRGVGNYGYTF. The CDR3 nucleotides are TGTGCCAGCAGCCGTAGGCGGGGGGTCGGTAACTATGGCTACACCTTC.

The chain joins TRBV5-1 to TRBJ2-4, with 8 bases that match TRBD1. Germline V CDR1 and CDR2: SGHRS, YFSETQ. The CDR3 spans 18 residues. The V gene end was trimmed by 4 bases and the J gene end by 0 bases; junction bases not matched to a gene: 12. The CDR3 DNA reads as TGCGCCAGCAGCCTCGACATAACAGGGGGACTAGCCAAAAACATTCAGTACTTC. It specifies CASSLDITGGLAKNIQYF.

The rearrangement joins TRBV5-1 to TRBJ2-3, with 7 nucleotides matching TRBD2. Germline V gene lookup returns CDR1 SGHRS and CDR2 YFSETQ. V lost 3 bases and J lost 6; bases outside the gene matches: 1. The CDR3 runs to 12 residues. The DNA for the CDR3 is TGCGCCAGCAGCTACGGGGGGGATACGCAGTATTTT. Translation gives CASSYGGDTQYF.

The CDR3 DNA follows: TGTGCCAGCAGCCCCGGGACTATCACCGGGGAGCTGTTTTTT. Encoded protein: CASSPGTITGELFF. The V call is TRBV11-3, the J call TRBJ2-2; 7 nucleotides match TRBD2. The CDR3 sequence is 14 residues long. The ends lost 5 bases at V and 4 bases at J; junction bases unmatched: 4. CDR1 and CDR2 from the germline V gene are SGHNT and YENEEA.

CDR3 bases: TGTGCCAGCAGCCTCAGGGGCAGGGGCAACACTGAAGCTTTCTTT. Its translation is CASSLRGRGNTEAFF. The V call is TRBV6-6, the J call TRBJ1-1, with D perhaps matching TRBD1 (6 bases). V shed 6 bases and J shed 2 bases, with 16 bases lying between them. The CDR3 runs 15 residues. Looked up from germline, CDR1 is MNHNY and CDR2 is SVGAGI (reference sequence).